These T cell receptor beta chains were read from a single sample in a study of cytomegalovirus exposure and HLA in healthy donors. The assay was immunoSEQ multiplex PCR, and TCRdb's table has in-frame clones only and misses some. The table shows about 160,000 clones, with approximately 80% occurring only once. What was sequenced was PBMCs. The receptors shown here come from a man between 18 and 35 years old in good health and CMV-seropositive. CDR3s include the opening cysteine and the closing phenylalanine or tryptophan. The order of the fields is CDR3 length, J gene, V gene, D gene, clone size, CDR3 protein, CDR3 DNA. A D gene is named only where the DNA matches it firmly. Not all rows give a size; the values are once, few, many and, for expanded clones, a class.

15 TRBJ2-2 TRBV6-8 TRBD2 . CASTHGTSGPGELFF TGTGCCAGCACCCACGGGACTAGCGGGCCCGGGGAGCTGTTTTTT
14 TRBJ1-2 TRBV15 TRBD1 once CATSRGGQGGGYTF TGTGCCACCAGCAGAGGAGGACAGGGGGGGGGCTACACCTTC
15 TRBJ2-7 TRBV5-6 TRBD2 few CASSFGTSDLGEQYF TGTGCCAGCAGCTTCGGGACTAGCGATCTCGGGGAGCAGTACTTC
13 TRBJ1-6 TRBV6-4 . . CASSPTGNSPLHF TGTGCCAGCAGCCCAACGGGGAATTCACCCCTCCACTTT
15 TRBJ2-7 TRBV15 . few CATSRDRVISYEQYF TGTGCCACCAGCAGAGACAGGGTAATCTCCTACGAGCAGTACTTC
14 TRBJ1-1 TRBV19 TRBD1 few CASSNRGRGTEAFF TGTGCCAGTAGCAACAGGGGGCGCGGCACTGAAGCTTTCTTT
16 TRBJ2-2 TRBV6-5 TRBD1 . CASSSRDRGNTGELFF TGTGCCAGCAGTTCCCGGGACAGGGGTAATACCGGGGAGCTGTTTTTT
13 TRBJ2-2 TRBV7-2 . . CASSRSLAGELFF TGTGCCAGCAGCAGGAGCCTCGCCGGGGAGCTGTTTTTT
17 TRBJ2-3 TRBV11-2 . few CASSLDRMWGGTDTQYF TGTGCCAGCAGCTTAGATCGTATGTGGGGAGGCACAGATACGCAGTATTTT
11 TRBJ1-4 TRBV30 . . CACFSNRKLFF TGTGCCTGTTTTTCCAACAGAAAACTGTTTTTT
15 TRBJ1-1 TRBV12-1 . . CASSAGTGVDTEAFF TGTGCCAGCAGCGCCGGGACAGGGGTTGACACTGAAGCTTTCTTT
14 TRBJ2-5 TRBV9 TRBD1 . CASSPGQVQETQYF TGTGCCAGCAGCCCTGGACAGGTACAAGAGACCCAGTACTTC
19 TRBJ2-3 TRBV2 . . CASSIRTVPDLTSTDTQYF TGTGCCAGCAGTATCCGGACAGTCCCCGATCTTACTAGCACAGATACGCAGTATTTT
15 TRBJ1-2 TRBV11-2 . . CASSWSPGTSNGYTF TGTGCCAGCAGCTGGTCTCCAGGGACATCGAACGGCTACACCTTC
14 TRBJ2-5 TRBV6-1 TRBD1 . CASSDQGAGETQYF TGTGCCAGCAGTGATCAGGGGGCAGGGGAGACCCAGTACTTC
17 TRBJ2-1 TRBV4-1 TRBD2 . CASSRELAGGLYNEQFF TGCGCCAGCAGCCGAGAGCTAGCGGGAGGGTTATACAATGAGCAGTTCTTC
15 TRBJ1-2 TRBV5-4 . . CASSPDAGRGYGYTF TGTGCCAGCAGCCCGGACGCCGGGCGGGGCTATGGCTACACCTTC
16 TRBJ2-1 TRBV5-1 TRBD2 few CASSNPGLAGGVEQFF TGCGCCAGCAGCAACCCGGGACTAGCGGGAGGTGTTGAGCAGTTCTTC
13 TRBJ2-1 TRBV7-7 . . CASSADRYNEQFF TGTGCCAGCAGCGCGGACAGATACAATGAGCAGTTCTTC
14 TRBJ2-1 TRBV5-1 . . CASSSGDPNNEQFF TGCGCCAGCAGCTCGGGAGACCCCAACAATGAGCAGTTCTTC
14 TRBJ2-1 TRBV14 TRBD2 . CASRRTSGRNEQFF TGTGCCAGCAGGAGGACTAGCGGGAGGAATGAGCAGTTCTTC
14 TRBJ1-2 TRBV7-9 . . CASSYSGGNYGYTF TGTGCCAGCAGCTATAGCGGTGGGAACTATGGCTACACCTTC
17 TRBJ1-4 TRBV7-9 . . CSSSYSRGARGNEKLFF TGTTCCAGCAGCTATTCGCGGGGGGCGCGTGGGAATGAAAAACTGTTTTTT
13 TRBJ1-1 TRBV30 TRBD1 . CAWSGQGYTEAFF TGTGCCTGGAGTGGACAGGGCTATACTGAAGCTTTCTTT
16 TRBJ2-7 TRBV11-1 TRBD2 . CASSALARGSSYEQYF TGTGCCAGCAGCGCCTTGGCGCGGGGGAGCTCCTACGAGCAGTACTTC
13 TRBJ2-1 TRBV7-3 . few CASSLNRGGEQFF TGTGCCAGCAGCCTAAACAGGGGGGGTGAGCAGTTCTTC
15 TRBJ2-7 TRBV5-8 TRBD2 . CASSLGLAGVHEQYF TGTGCCAGCAGCCTTGGACTAGCGGGAGTCCACGAGCAGTACTTC
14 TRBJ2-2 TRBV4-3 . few CASSQGPITGELFF TGCGCCAGCAGCCAAGGGCCGATCACCGGGGAGCTGTTTTTT
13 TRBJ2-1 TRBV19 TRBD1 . CASLRQGSNEQFF TGTGCCAGTTTGAGACAGGGGTCCAATGAGCAGTTCTTC
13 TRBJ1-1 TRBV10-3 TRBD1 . CAISPGTGGEAFF TGTGCCATCAGTCCCGGGACAGGGGGCGAGGCTTTCTTT
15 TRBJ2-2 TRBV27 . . CASSLWTANTGELFF TGTGCCAGCAGTCTATGGACTGCGAACACCGGGGAGCTGTTTTTT
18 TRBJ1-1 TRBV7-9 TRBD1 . CSSSSLTGGPVANTEAFF TGTTCCAGCAGCTCCCTGACAGGGGGACCAGTGGCGAACACTGAAGCTTTCTTT
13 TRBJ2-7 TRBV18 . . CASSPPTGDEQYF TGTGCCAGCTCACCACCGACAGGCGACGAGCAGTACTTC
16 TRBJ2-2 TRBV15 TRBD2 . CATSRIAGAGTGELFF TGTGCCACCAGCAGAATAGCGGGAGCTGGAACCGGGGAGCTGTTTTTT
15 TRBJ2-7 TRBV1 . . CTSSPAWGETYEQYF TGCACCAGCAGCCCGGCCTGGGGGGAAACCTACGAGCAGTACTTC
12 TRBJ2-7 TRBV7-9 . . CASSPTVYEQYF TGTGCCAGCAGCCCAACAGTCTACGAGCAGTACTTC
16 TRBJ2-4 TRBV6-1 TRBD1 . CASSDPGQVFVNIQYF TGTGCCAGCAGTGATCCGGGACAGGTGTTTGTGAACATTCAGTACTTC
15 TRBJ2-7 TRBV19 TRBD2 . CASSWSSGGLYEQYF TGTGCCAGTAGTTGGTCTAGCGGGGGGCTCTACGAGCAGTACTTC
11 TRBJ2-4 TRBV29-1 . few CSVLDKNIQYF TGCAGCGTTCTAGACAAAAACATTCAGTACTTC
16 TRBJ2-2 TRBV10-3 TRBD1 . CAISDIPGQGFGELFF TGTGCCATCAGTGACATTCCGGGACAGGGATTCGGGGAGCTGTTTTTT
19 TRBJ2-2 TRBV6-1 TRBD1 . CASSEFDGGTGVPTGELFF TGTGCCAGCAGTGAATTTGATGGGGGGACAGGGGTGCCCACCGGGGAGCTGTTTTTT
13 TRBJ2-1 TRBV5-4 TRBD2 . CASSGLAGNEQFF TGTGCCAGCAGCGGACTAGCGGGAAATGAGCAGTTCTTC
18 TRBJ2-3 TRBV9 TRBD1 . CASSAGQDTWTSTDTQYF TGTGCCAGCAGCGCGGGACAGGATACATGGACTAGCACAGATACGCAGTATTTT
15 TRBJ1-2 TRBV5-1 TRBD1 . CASSLDSGGFYGYTF TGCGCCAGCAGCTTGGATTCAGGGGGCTTCTATGGCTACACCTTC